These T cell receptor beta chains were read from a single sample in a study of OX40 agonist ivuxolimab in advanced cancers. Libraries were prepared by immunoSEQ multiplex PCR; TCRdb keeps only in-frame clonotypes and omits some of them. Here the sample spans under 95,000 clones, 84% being singletons. This sample comprised CD4+ or CD8+ T cells sorted from blood, obtained in a trial of the OX40 agonist ivuxolimab. The receptors were gathered from an adult with an advanced solid tumor such as melanoma, head and neck, liver or kidney cancer. CDR3s include the opening cysteine and the closing phenylalanine or tryptophan. The order of the fields is D gene, V gene, J gene, clone size, CDR3 protein, CDR3 DNA. A D gene is named only where the DNA matches it firmly. A row's size may be missing; if present it is once, few, many or a size class.

d_call: TRBD2; v_call: TRBV28; j_call: TRBJ2-3; clone_size: .; cdr3_aa: CASSGGAATDTQYF; cdr3_nt: TGTGCCAGCTCCGGGGGGGCAGCCACAGATACGCAGTATTTT
d_call: .; v_call: TRBV10-3; j_call: TRBJ1-5; clone_size: few; cdr3_aa: CATSGEGREYQPQHF; cdr3_nt: TGTGCCACATCGGGGGAGGGACGCGAGTATCAGCCCCAGCATTTT
d_call: TRBD1; v_call: TRBV6-5; j_call: TRBJ1-1; clone_size: .; cdr3_aa: CASSLPGQADTEAFF; cdr3_nt: TGTGCCAGCAGCCTACCCGGACAGGCGGACACTGAAGCTTTCTTT
d_call: .; v_call: TRBV4-2; j_call: TRBJ1-2; clone_size: .; cdr3_aa: CASSSGDGQSNYGYTF; cdr3_nt: TGTGCCAGCAGCTCAGGGGATGGACAATCGAACTATGGCTACACCTTC
d_call: .; v_call: TRBV6-5; j_call: TRBJ1-3; clone_size: .; cdr3_aa: CASSSTTGFRGNTIYF; cdr3_nt: TGTGCCAGCAGTTCAACGACCGGTTTTAGAGGAAACACCATATATTTT
d_call: .; v_call: TRBV5-1; j_call: TRBJ2-1; clone_size: .; cdr3_aa: CASSSTTEGNEQFF; cdr3_nt: TGCGCCAGCAGCTCCACGACAGAGGGGAATGAGCAGTTCTTC
d_call: .; v_call: TRBV25-1; j_call: TRBJ2-7; clone_size: once; cdr3_aa: CASSGRRGDYEQYF; cdr3_nt: TGTGCCAGCAGTGGTCGCAGGGGAGACTACGAGCAGTACTTC
d_call: TRBD2; v_call: TRBV19; j_call: TRBJ2-5; clone_size: .; cdr3_aa: CASTPGGAGETQYF; cdr3_nt: TGTGCCAGTACTCCGGGGGGGGCCGGGGAGACCCAGTACTTC
d_call: TRBD2; v_call: TRBV29-1; j_call: TRBJ2-2; clone_size: .; cdr3_aa: CSVMNAHKRGGPNTGELFF; cdr3_nt: TGCAGCGTTATGAACGCGCACAAACGCGGGGGGCCGAACACCGGGGAGCTGTTTTTT
d_call: .; v_call: TRBV18; j_call: TRBJ2-3; clone_size: few; cdr3_aa: CAGVSPSTDTQYF; cdr3_nt: TGTGCCGGGGTTTCCCCTAGCACAGATACGCAGTATTTT
d_call: .; v_call: TRBV28; j_call: TRBJ1-5; clone_size: .; cdr3_aa: CASSHSQGSQPQHF; cdr3_nt: TGTGCCAGCAGTCACTCTCAGGGTTCTCAGCCCCAGCATTTT
d_call: .; v_call: TRBV9; j_call: TRBJ1-1; clone_size: .; cdr3_aa: CASSLWGDDTEAFF; cdr3_nt: TGTGCCAGCAGCCTCTGGGGGGACGACACTGAAGCTTTCTTT
d_call: .; v_call: TRBV29-1; j_call: TRBJ2-5; clone_size: .; cdr3_aa: CSGQREETQYF; cdr3_nt: TGCAGCGGGCAGCGCGAGGAGACCCAGTACTTC
d_call: .; v_call: TRBV5-1; j_call: TRBJ1-5; clone_size: .; cdr3_aa: CASSLSVNQPQHF; cdr3_nt: TGCGCCAGCAGCTTAAGTGTAAATCAGCCCCAGCATTTT
d_call: .; v_call: TRBV19; j_call: TRBJ2-3; clone_size: .; cdr3_aa: CASSVTGGTQYF; cdr3_nt: TGTGCCAGTAGTGTGACAGGAGGCACGCAGTATTTT
d_call: .; v_call: TRBV28; j_call: TRBJ2-3; clone_size: .; cdr3_aa: CASKGDAGTQYF; cdr3_nt: TGTGCCAGCAAAGGTGACGCGGGTACGCAGTATTTT
d_call: .; v_call: TRBV5-8; j_call: TRBJ1-2; clone_size: .; cdr3_aa: CASSKLNRWDSASGYTF; cdr3_nt: TGTGCCAGCAGCAAATTAAATCGCTGGGACTCGGCAAGTGGCTACACCTTC
d_call: TRBD2; v_call: TRBV28; j_call: TRBJ2-3; clone_size: .; cdr3_aa: CASSLALLAGSTDTQYF; cdr3_nt: TGTGCCAGCAGTTTAGCGCTCTTAGCGGGGAGCACAGATACGCAGTATTTT
d_call: .; v_call: TRBV2; j_call: TRBJ1-5; clone_size: few; cdr3_aa: CASRAGEGAGQPQHF; cdr3_nt: TGTGCCAGCAGGGCAGGGGAGGGTGCGGGCCAGCCCCAGCATTTT
d_call: .; v_call: TRBV11-3; j_call: TRBJ1-1; clone_size: .; cdr3_aa: CASSTNGNTEAFF; cdr3_nt: TGTGCCAGCAGCACAAATGGGAACACTGAAGCTTTCTTT
d_call: TRBD1; v_call: TRBV5-4; j_call: TRBJ2-3; clone_size: .; cdr3_aa: CASSSGQAITDTQYF; cdr3_nt: TGTGCCAGCAGCTCGGGACAGGCGATTACAGATACGCAGTATTTT
d_call: TRBD1; v_call: TRBV6-5; j_call: TRBJ1-2; clone_size: .; cdr3_aa: CASSLAQGRNNYGYTF; cdr3_nt: TGTGCCAGCAGTTTAGCACAGGGGCGAAACAACTATGGCTACACCTTC
d_call: .; v_call: TRBV7-9; j_call: TRBJ2-5; clone_size: once; cdr3_aa: CASSRLGLKETQYF; cdr3_nt: TGTGCCAGCAGCCGGTTAGGCCTAAAAGAGACCCAGTACTTC
d_call: .; v_call: TRBV11-2; j_call: TRBJ1-2; clone_size: .; cdr3_aa: CASSPGNWNYGYTF; cdr3_nt: TGTGCCAGCAGCCCAGGGAATTGGAACTATGGCTACACCTTC
d_call: .; v_call: TRBV7-9; j_call: TRBJ1-3; clone_size: once; cdr3_aa: CASSLGGARGNTIYF; cdr3_nt: TGTGCCAGCAGCTTAGGGGGGGCGCGAGGAAACACCATATATTTT
d_call: TRBD2; v_call: TRBV5-4; j_call: TRBJ2-5; clone_size: once; cdr3_aa: CASRPGLAGGETQYF; cdr3_nt: TGTGCCAGCAGACCCGGACTAGCGGGGGGGGAGACCCAGTACTTC
d_call: .; v_call: TRBV18; j_call: TRBJ1-5; clone_size: .; cdr3_aa: CASSPPGDQPQHF; cdr3_nt: TGTGCCAGCTCACCACCCGGAGATCAGCCCCAGCATTTT
d_call: .; v_call: TRBV28; j_call: TRBJ1-1; clone_size: .; cdr3_aa: CASSLSWTEAFF; cdr3_nt: TGTGCCAGCAGTTTAAGCTGGACTGAAGCTTTCTTT
d_call: TRBD2; v_call: TRBV6-1; j_call: TRBJ2-5; clone_size: .; cdr3_aa: CASRAGLANQETQYF; cdr3_nt: TGTGCCAGCAGGGCGGGACTAGCGAACCAAGAGACCCAGTACTTC
d_call: .; v_call: TRBV2; j_call: TRBJ1-5; clone_size: few; cdr3_aa: CASSELGRSNQPQHF; cdr3_nt: TGTGCCAGCAGTGAACTGGGGAGGAGCAATCAGCCCCAGCATTTT
d_call: .; v_call: TRBV6-1; j_call: TRBJ1-5; clone_size: once; cdr3_aa: CASRAGQDSNQPQHF; cdr3_nt: TGTGCCAGCAGGGCCGGACAAGATAGCAATCAGCCCCAGCATTTT
d_call: TRBD2; v_call: TRBV11-3; j_call: TRBJ2-2; clone_size: .; cdr3_aa: CASSLGLAGTNTGELFF; cdr3_nt: TGTGCCAGCAGCTTAGGCCTAGCGGGGACGAACACCGGGGAGCTGTTTTTT
d_call: TRBD1; v_call: TRBV27; j_call: TRBJ1-2; clone_size: .; cdr3_aa: CASSPDRARRLYGYTF; cdr3_nt: TGTGCCAGCAGTCCTGACAGGGCCCGACGATTATATGGCTACACCTTC
d_call: .; v_call: TRBV5-1; j_call: TRBJ2-2; clone_size: .; cdr3_aa: CASSLADREDTGELFF; cdr3_nt: TGCGCCAGCAGCTTGGCCGACAGGGAGGACACCGGGGAGCTGTTTTTT
d_call: .; v_call: TRBV6-1; j_call: TRBJ2-1; clone_size: .; cdr3_aa: CASSEGLGPFF; cdr3_nt: TGTGCCAGCAGTGAAGGGCTGGGGCCGTTCTTC
d_call: TRBD1; v_call: TRBV30; j_call: TRBJ1-2; clone_size: .; cdr3_aa: CAWSGQTGVRGYTF; cdr3_nt: TGTGCCTGGAGTGGACAGACAGGGGTCAGGGGCTACACCTTC
d_call: .; v_call: TRBV6-6; j_call: TRBJ2-3; clone_size: once; cdr3_aa: CASSYTVSTDTQYF; cdr3_nt: TGTGCCAGCAGTTACACTGTTAGCACAGATACGCAGTATTTT
d_call: TRBD2; v_call: TRBV7-9; j_call: TRBJ2-5; clone_size: .; cdr3_aa: CASSVISAGGGKTQYF; cdr3_nt: TGTGCCAGCAGCGTTATTTCAGCGGGGGGCGGAAAGACCCAGTACTTC
d_call: .; v_call: TRBV14; j_call: TRBJ1-2; clone_size: .; cdr3_aa: CARARENYGYTF; cdr3_nt: TGTGCCAGAGCCCGGGAGAACTATGGCTACACCTTC